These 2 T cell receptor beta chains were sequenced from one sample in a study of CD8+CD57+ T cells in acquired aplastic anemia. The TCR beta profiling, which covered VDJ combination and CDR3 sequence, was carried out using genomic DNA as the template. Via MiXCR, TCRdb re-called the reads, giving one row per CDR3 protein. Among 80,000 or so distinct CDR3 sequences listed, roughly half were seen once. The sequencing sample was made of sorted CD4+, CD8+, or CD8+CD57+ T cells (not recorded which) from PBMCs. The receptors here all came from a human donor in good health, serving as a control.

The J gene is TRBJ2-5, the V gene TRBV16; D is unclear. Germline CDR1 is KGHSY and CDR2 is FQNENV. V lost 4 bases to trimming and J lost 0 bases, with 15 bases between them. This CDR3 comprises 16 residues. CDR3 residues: CASSPSDGYNQETQYF. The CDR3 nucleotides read TGTGCCAGCAGCCCGTCGGACGGGTACAACCAAGAGACCCAGTACTTC.

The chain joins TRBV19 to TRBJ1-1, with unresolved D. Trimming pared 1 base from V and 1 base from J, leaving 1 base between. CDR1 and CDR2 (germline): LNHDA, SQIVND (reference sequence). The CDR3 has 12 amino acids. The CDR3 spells CASSIGNTEAFF. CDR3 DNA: TGTGCCAGTAGTATAGGGAACACTGAAGCTTTCTTT.